The 12 T cell receptor beta chains in this list originate from one sample, sequenced in a study of human T cells and chemical hapten exposure. TCRdb reprocessed the RACE reads via MiXCR and lists one record per CDR3 protein. This sample yields about 70,000 distinct CDR3 sequences, of which about 8% are seen a single time; 3% to 4.5% belongs to the top ten. Time point of the sample: patch test 2, 6 weeks after DPC sensitization. The sample's treatment: therapeutic diphenylcyclopropenone sensitization with weekly scalp DPC. The source material was whole blood, sampled in connection with sensitization to the hapten diphenylcyclopropenone (DPC). The source of these receptors is a woman between 45 and 60 years old with alopecia areata. Some clones in this sample may be carry-over from other donors' samples.

In the case of this clonotype: Mismatch with germline at one junction end may stem from a read error. The chain is built from TRBV19 and TRBJ1-5; D may be TRBD1 (6 bases). This CDR3 contains 17 residues. The germline CDR1 and CDR2 sequences are LNHDA and SQIVND (reference sequence). The CDR3 DNA reads TGTGCCAGTAGTATAAGGGCAGGGGAAGACAACAATCAGCCCCAGAATTTT. This sequence encodes CASSIRAGEDNNQPQNF.

The V and J genes are TRBV2 and TRBJ2-2; 13 bases map to TRBD2. Germline trimming cut 6 bases from V and 2 bases from J; bases unmatched to any gene: 6. The CDR3 loop spans 17 amino acids. Germline assignment: CDR1 SNHLY and CDR2 FYNNEI. In DNA, the CDR3 is TGTGCCAGCAGAGAACTAGCGGGAGGGACTAACACCGGGGAGCTGTTTTTT. This sequence encodes CASRELAGGTNTGELFF.

The rearrangement uses TRBV6-5 and TRBJ1-1, with D possibly being TRBD1 (5 bases). Germline V lookup: CDR1 MNHEY, CDR2 SVGAGI. The CDR3 is 14 amino acids. V was trimmed by 5 bases and J by 10 bases, leaving 20 bases between them. The CDR3 is CASSRLSGLQGAFF. The CDR3 bases are TGTGCCAGCAGTCGGCTATCGGGCCTTCAGGGAGCTTTCTTT.

This clonotype was recorded many times. V and J are TRBV11-2 and TRBJ2-5; a possible D gene is TRBD1 (6 bases). The CDR3 length is 14 residues. Per germline, CDR1 SGHAT and CDR2 FQNNGV. Trimming removed 1 base from V and 5 bases from J, with 11 bases in between. CDR3 residues: CASSLAGAQETQYF. The CDR3 bases are TGTGCCAGCAGCTTAGCAGGGGCACAGGAGACCCAGTACTTC.

The chain has TRBV30 and TRBJ2-3, with TRBD2 matching 9 bases. This CDR3 has 14 amino acids. V gave up 3 bases and J gave up 3 bases; unmatched junction bases: 4. CDR1 is GTSNPN, CDR2 SVGIG, per germline (reference sequence). The CDR3 DNA sequence: TGTGCCTGGAGCGGCGGGAGGGGGACAGATACGCAGTATTTT. Its protein is CAWSGGRGTDTQYF.

The J gene is TRBJ1-4, the V gene TRBV6-1, with D possibly being TRBD1 (5 bases). Trimming took off 5 bases at V and 0 bases at J, with 13 bases between the two ends. The germline V gene encodes CDR1 MNHNS and CDR2 SASEGT. The CDR3 is made up of 16 amino acids. The CDR3 DNA reads as TGTGCCAGCAGTCGTCCTCAACAGGCAACTAATGAAAAACTGTTTTTT. Its translation is CASSRPQQATNEKLFF.

This chain connects TRBV2 to TRBJ2-3; D gene ambiguous. V was cut by 8 bases and J by 5 bases, with 11 bases left in between. CDR1 and CDR2 from the germline V gene are SNHLY and FYNNEI. The CDR3 is 12 amino acids. CDR3 sequence (DNA): TGTGCCAGCGGGCTCCTTGGAGATACGCAGTATTTT. It encodes CASGLLGDTQYF. The variable domain in full, with the rest retrieved from reference TRBV2 and TRBJ2-3, is EPEVTQTPSHQVTQMGQEVILRCVPISNHLYFYWYRQILGQKVEFLVSFYNNEISEKSEIFDDQFSVERPDGSNFTLKIRSTKLEDSAMYFCASGLLGDTQYFGPGTRLTVL.

The V gene is TRBV9, the J gene TRBJ2-1; D not certain. This CDR3 is built from 11 residues. Trimming cost V 0 bases and J 10 bases, with 5 bases left between them. CDR1 and CDR2 from the germline V gene are SGDLS and YYNGEE. For the CDR3, the DNA is TGTGCCAGCAGCGTAGGGGTGGAGCAGTTCTTC. Amino acid sequence: CASSVGVEQFF.

This clonotype was observed a handful of times. V gene TRBV30 combines with J gene TRBJ1-1; maybe TRBD1 (5 bases). This CDR3 spans 14 amino acids. Trimming removed 6 bases from V and 5 bases from J, with 19 bases in between. Germline lookup yields CDR1 GTSNPN and CDR2 SVGIG (reference sequence). The CDR3 nucleotides are TGTGCCTGTCAGAGTGGAGGGGTTGGGACTGAAGCTTTCTTT. This sequence encodes CACQSGGVGTEAFF.

This clonotype was counted at least ten times. This chain joins TRBV3-1 and TRBJ1-5, with no clear D. CDR3 size: 13 residues. With 2 bases removed from V and 15 bases from J, the gap between germline ends came to 17 bases. In germline, CDR1 is LGHDT, CDR2 YNNKEL (reference sequence). The CDR3 bases are TGTGCCAGCAGCCAATTCTCGGTACCGCCTAGGCATTTT. It yields the protein CASSQFSVPPRHF.

The J gene is TRBJ2-7, the V gene TRBV6-1; 8 positions agree with TRBD2. The CDR3 covers 16 residues. CDR1 is MNHNS, CDR2 SASEGT, per germline. The V gene end was trimmed by 0 bases and the J gene end by 2 bases; junction bases not matched to a gene: 6. DNA for the CDR3: TGTGCCAGCAGTGAAGCGGCGAACGGGGGGGCCTACGAGCAGTACTTC. Amino acids: CASSEAANGGAYEQYF.

The chain employs TRBV29-1 and TRBJ1-1; D is perhaps TRBD1 (5 bases). The CDR3 loop spans 10 amino acids. CDR1 and CDR2 (germline): SQVTM, ANQGSEA. V lost 4 bases and J 11 bases, leaving 11 bases between the germline ends. Here the CDR3 DNA reads TGCAGCGTTGGGCAGGGTTGGGCTTTCTTT. Translation: CSVGQGWAFF.